This entry describes one T cell receptor beta chain. What it binds is unknown. Assay: immunoSEQ multiplex PCR; the TCRdb copy retains only in-frame clones and omits some. This sample has fewer than 40,000 clones, with around four fifths found just once. CDR3 size: 14 residues. V lost 3 bases and J 1 base, leaving 9 bases between the germline ends. The germline CDR1 and CDR2 sequences are SNHLY and FYNNEI. The record originates from a study of T cells in narcolepsy. Findings and caveats of the study: Comparing one patient's CSF and blood CD4+ clonotypes highlighted HCRT- and TRIB2-specific autoreactive clonotypes. Healthy controls reportedly lacked the autoreactive clonotypes serially found in patients' blood. Some memory CD4+ repertoires had no autoreactive clone sequences.

This TCR was sampled from a human donor in good health. The sequenced material came from memory (CD45RA-) CD4+ T cells from blood. The chain is built from TRBV2 and TRBJ1-2; D is uncertain. The CDR3 protein is CASSDSRINYGYTF. The CDR3 DNA reads TGTGCCAGCAGTGACAGTCGGATTAACTATGGCTACACCTTC.